The clone carrying this T cell receptor (beta chain) was detected only a few times. Germline values: CDR1 SEHNR, CDR2 FQNEAQ (reference sequence). This CDR3 is 16 amino acids long. The ends lost 3 bases at V and 5 bases at J; junction bases unmatched: 12. Primers: 60 Vbeta forward and 13 Jbeta reverse. Clones were read by immunoSEQ multiplex PCR, and TCRdb kept only the in-frame ones, dropping some. The repertoire includes 150,000 to 200,000 clones, around 68% of them detected once, and 1.3% to 1.5% sits in the top ten. These data belong to a study of cytomegalovirus exposure and HLA in healthy donors.

The source of this sequence is a man in his forties or fifties in good health and CMV-seronegative. Source material: PBMCs. The gene calls are TRBV7-9 and TRBJ1-1, with 7 positions matching TRBD1. In DNA form, the CDR3 reads TGTGCCAGCAGCTTTCGTGGACAGGTGCTGGGGACTGAAGCTTTCTTT. Translating gives CASSFRGQVLGTEAFF.